The TCR beta chain under discussion was sequenced for a study of T cell responses to AZD1222 COVID-19 vaccine. Study results and limitations: Clonal diversity may have been underestimated, and the donors were mostly white British, with more females than males. Only a handful of AZD1222 recipients were seropositive at baseline.

Sequencing used immunoSEQ multiplex PCR; TCRdb keeps in-frame clones, though not all of them. The sample has about 93,000 clones, around 86% seen once. This CDR3 contains 15 residues. Per germline, CDR1 PRHDT and CDR2 FYEKMQ (reference sequence). Trimming shortened V by 4 bases and J by 1 base, and 13 bases separated the two germline ends. As to this clone: Its antigen is undetermined.

This chain joins TRBV13 and TRBJ1-1; D is ambiguous. The sample was peripheral blood, taken on day 0 of AZD1222 vaccination. The sequence was obtained from an adult in good health. This CDR3 reads CASSSHIDKNTEAFF. In DNA, the CDR3 is TGTGCCAGCAGCTCCCACATAGACAAGAACACTGAAGCTTTCTTT.